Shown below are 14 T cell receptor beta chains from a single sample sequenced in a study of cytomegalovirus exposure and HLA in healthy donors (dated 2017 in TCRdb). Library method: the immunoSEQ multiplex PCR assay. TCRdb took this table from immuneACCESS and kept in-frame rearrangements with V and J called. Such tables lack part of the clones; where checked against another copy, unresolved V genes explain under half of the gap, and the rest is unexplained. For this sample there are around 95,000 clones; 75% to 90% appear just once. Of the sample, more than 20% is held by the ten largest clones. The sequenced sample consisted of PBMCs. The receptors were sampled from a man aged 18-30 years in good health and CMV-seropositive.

In nucleotides, the CDR3 is TGTGCCAGCAGCTTAGGTGCAGGGGGCGGTGAGCAGTTCTTC. Amino acid sequence: CASSLGAGGGEQFF. The gene calls are TRBV7-3 and TRBJ2-1, with 8 bases fitting TRBD1. Germline V lookup: CDR1 SGHTA, CDR2 FQGTGA. This CDR3 contains 14 residues. The trim removed 2 bases at V and 9 bases at J, leaving 6 bases unmatched.

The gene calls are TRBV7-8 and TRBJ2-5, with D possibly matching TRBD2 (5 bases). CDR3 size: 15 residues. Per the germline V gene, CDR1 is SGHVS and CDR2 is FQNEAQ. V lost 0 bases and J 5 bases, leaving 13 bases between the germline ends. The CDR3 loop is CASSLARAPGETQYF. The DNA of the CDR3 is TGTGCCAGCAGCTTAGCGAGGGCGCCCGGGGAGACCCAGTACTTC. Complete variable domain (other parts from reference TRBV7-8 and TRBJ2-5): GAGVSQSPRYKVAKRGQDVALRCDPISGHVSLFWYQQALGQGPEFLTYFQNEAQLDKSGLPSDRFFAERPEGSVSTLKIQRTQQEDSAVYLCASSLARAPGETQYFGPGTRLLVL.

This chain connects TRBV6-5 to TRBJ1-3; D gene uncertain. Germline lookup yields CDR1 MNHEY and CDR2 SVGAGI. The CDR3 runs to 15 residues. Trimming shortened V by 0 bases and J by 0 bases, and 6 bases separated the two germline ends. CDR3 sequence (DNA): TGTGCCAGCAGTTACTCCGGGGACTCTGGAAACACCATATATTTT. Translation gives CASSYSGDSGNTIYF.

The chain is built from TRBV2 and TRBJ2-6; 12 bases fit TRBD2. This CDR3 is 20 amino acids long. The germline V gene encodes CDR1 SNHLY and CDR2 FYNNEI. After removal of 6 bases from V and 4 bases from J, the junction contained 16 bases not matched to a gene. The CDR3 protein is CASRRTSGILPSPGANVLTF. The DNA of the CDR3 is TGTGCCAGCAGACGGACTAGCGGGATACTACCCTCTCCCGGGGCCAACGTCCTGACTTTC.

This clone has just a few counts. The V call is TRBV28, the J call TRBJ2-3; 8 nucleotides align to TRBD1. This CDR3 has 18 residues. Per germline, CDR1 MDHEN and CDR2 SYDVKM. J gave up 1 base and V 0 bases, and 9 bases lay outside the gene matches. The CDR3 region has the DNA TGTGCCAGCAGTTTATGGGACAGGGTCGGACTCGGCACAGATACGCAGTATTTT. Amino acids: CASSLWDRVGLGTDTQYF.

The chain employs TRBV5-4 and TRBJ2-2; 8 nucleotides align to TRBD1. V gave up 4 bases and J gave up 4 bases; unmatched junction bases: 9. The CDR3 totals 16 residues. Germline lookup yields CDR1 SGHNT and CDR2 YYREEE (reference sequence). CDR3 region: CASSPVDRVATGELFF. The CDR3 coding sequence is TGTGCCAGCAGCCCCGTGGACAGGGTAGCCACCGGGGAGCTGTTTTTT. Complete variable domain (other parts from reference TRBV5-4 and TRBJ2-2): ETGVTQSPTHLIKTRGQQVTLRCSSQSGHNTVSWYQQALGQGPQFIFQYYREEENGRGNFPPRFSGLQFPNYSSELNVNALELDDSALYLCASSPVDRVATGELFFGEGSRLTVL.

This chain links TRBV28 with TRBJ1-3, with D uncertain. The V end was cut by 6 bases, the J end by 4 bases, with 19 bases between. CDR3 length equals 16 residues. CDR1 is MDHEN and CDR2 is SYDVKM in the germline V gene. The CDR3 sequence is CASRRRPVGGGNTIYF. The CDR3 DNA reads TGTGCCAGCAGGCGTAGACCAGTGGGAGGCGGAAACACCATATATTTT.

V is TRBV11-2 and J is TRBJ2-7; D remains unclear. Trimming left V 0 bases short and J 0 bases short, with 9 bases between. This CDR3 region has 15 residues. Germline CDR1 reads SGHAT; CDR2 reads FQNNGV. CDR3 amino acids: CASSLEFHSSYEQYV. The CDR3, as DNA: TGTGCCAGCAGCTTAGAATTTCATAGCTCCTACGAGCAGTACGTC.

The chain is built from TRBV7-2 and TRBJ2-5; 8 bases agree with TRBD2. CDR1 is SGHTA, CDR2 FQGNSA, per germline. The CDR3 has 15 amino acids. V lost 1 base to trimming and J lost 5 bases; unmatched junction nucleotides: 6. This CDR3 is CASSLDGRALETQYF. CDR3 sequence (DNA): TGTGCCAGCAGCTTAGACGGGAGGGCCCTCGAGACCCAGTACTTC.

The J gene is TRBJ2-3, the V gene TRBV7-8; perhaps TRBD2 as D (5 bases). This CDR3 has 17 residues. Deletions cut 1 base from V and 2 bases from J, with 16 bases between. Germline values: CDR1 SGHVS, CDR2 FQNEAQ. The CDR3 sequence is CASSLVAEGSYTDTQYF. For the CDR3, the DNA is TGTGCCAGCAGCTTAGTGGCAGAGGGTTCCTACACAGATACGCAGTATTTT.

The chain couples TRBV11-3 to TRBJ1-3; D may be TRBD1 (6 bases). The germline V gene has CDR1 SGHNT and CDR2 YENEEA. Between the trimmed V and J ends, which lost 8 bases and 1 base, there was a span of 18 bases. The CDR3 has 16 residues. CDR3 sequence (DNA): TGTGCCAGCTCGAAAACCGGGACACCTTCTGGAAACACCATATATTTT. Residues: CASSKTGTPSGNTIYF.

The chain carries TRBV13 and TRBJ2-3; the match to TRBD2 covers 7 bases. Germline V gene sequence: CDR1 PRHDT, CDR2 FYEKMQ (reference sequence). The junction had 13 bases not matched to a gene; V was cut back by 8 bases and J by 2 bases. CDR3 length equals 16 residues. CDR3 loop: CASYGGTIPHTDTQYF. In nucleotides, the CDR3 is TGTGCCAGCTATGGAGGGACTATTCCTCACACAGATACGCAGTATTTT.

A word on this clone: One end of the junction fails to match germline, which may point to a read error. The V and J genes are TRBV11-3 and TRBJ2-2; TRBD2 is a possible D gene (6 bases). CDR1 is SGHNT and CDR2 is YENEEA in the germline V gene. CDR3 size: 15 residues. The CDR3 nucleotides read TGTGCCAGCAGCCTAGAAGGGACTAACACCGGGGAGCTGTTTTTT. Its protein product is CASSLEGTNTGELFF.

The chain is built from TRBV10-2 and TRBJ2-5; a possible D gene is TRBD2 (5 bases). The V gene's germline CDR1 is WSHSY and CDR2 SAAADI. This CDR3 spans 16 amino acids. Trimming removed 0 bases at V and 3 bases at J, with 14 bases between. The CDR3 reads CASSESVGSLKETQYF. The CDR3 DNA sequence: TGCGCCAGCAGTGAGTCGGTAGGGAGTCTTAAAGAGACCCAGTACTTC.